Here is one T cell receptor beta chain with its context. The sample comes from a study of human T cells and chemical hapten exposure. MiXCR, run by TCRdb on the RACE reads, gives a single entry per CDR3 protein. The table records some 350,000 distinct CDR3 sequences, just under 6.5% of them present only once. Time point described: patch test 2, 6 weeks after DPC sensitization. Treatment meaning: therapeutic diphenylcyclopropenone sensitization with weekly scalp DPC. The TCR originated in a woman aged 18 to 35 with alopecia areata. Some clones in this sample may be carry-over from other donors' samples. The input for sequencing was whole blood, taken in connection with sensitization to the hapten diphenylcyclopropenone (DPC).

The CDR3 bases are TGCAGTGCTACAGCTGGGGTAGAGGCTACTCAGCCCCAGCATTTT. It translates to CSATAGVEATQPQHF. V usage is TRBV20-1 and J usage is TRBJ1-5; D remains unclear. The CDR3 contains 15 residues. CDR1 is DFQATT and CDR2 is SNEGSKA in the germline V gene (reference sequence). V lost 4 bases, J lost 6 bases, and 19 bases lay in between.